A single sample is the source of the 14 T cell receptor beta chains below, sequenced in a study of blood T cell repertoires in COVID-19. Data came from immunoSEQ multiplex PCR; TCRdb stores just in-frame clones and leaves some out. The sample carries 73,000 or so clones, 65% to 85% recorded once. Sequencing was performed on peripheral blood. Every receptor here comes from a woman aged 55-75 years with acute or convalescent COVID-19.

The chain has TRBV7-9 and TRBJ1-1; perhaps TRBD1 as D (6 bases). The germline gives CDR1 SEHNR, CDR2 FQNEAQ (reference sequence). The CDR3 totals 15 residues. Trimming left V 11 bases short and J 9 bases short, with 28 bases between. The CDR3: CAVHPQGSGTEKAFF. CDR3 nucleotide sequence: TGTGCCGTACACCCACAGGGATCAGGTACCGAGAAAGCTTTCTTT.

The chain combines TRBV27 with TRBJ2-2; TRBD2 is a possible D gene (5 bases). V gave up 7 bases and J gave up 4 bases, with 10 bases separating them. The CDR3 runs 13 residues. From germline, CDR1 is MNHEY and CDR2 SMNVEV (reference sequence). CDR3 in DNA: TGTGCCAGCACTTCGGCGGGCACCGGGGAGCTGTTTTTT. Translated: CASTSAGTGELFF.

The chain is built from TRBV11-2 and TRBJ1-4, with D possibly matching TRBD1 (5 bases). This CDR3 has 15 amino acids. Trimming cost V 1 base and J 5 bases, with 11 bases left between them. Per the germline V gene, CDR1 is SGHAT and CDR2 is FQNNGV. Here the CDR3 DNA reads TGTGCCAGCAGCTTAGTGGGGGGATACAATGAAAAACTGTTTTTT. It translates to CASSLVGGYNEKLFF. Drawing the rest from reference TRBV11-2 and TRBJ1-4, the complete variable domain is EAGVAQSPRYKIIEKRQSVAFWCNPISGHATLYWYQQILGQGPKLLIQFQNNGVVDDSQLPKDRFSAERLKGVDSTLKIQPAKLEDSAVYLCASSLVGGYNEKLFFGSGTQLSVL.

The J gene is TRBJ2-7, the V gene TRBV3-1 (or the pseudogene TRBV3-2); 7 bases fit TRBD1. Germline V CDR1 and CDR2: LGHDT, YNNKEL (reference sequence). The V gene end was trimmed by 4 bases and the J gene end by 2 bases; junction bases not matched to a gene: 8. The CDR3 runs 15 residues. CDR3 in DNA: TGTGCCAGCAGCCGCCACCGGGACAGTACCTACGAGCAGTACTTC. Translated, it gives CASSRHRDSTYEQYF.

The chain carries TRBV3-1 (or the pseudogene TRBV3-2) and TRBJ1-6; a weak D match, TRBD1 (5 bases). Germline V gene data show CDR1 as LGHDT and CDR2 as YNNKEL (reference sequence). This CDR3 is 14 amino acids long. V was clipped by 2 bases and J by 5 bases, with 7 bases between them. Here the CDR3 reads CASSQQGNNSPLHF. The CDR3 region has the DNA TGTGCCAGCAGCCAACAGGGCAATAATTCACCCCTCCACTTT.

The CDR3 sequence is CASSPTGIYEQYF. CDR3 DNA sequence: TGCGCCAGCAGCCCAACGGGGATCTACGAGCAGTACTTC. The J gene is TRBJ2-7, the V gene TRBV4-1; TRBD2 might be the D (5 bases). This CDR3 region has 13 residues. V lost 4 bases and J 3 bases, leaving 10 bases between the germline ends. Germline values: CDR1 MGHRA, CDR2 YSYEKL.

V usage is TRBV10-3 and J usage is TRBJ1-1; D possibly corresponds to TRBD1 (6 bases). Germline values: CDR1 ENHRY, CDR2 SYGVKD. This CDR3 is built from 15 residues. The V and J ends lost 6 bases and 1 base respectively, with 15 bases between them. The CDR3 here is CAIRSMDRENTEAFF. The CDR3 DNA reads TGTGCCATCAGATCTATGGACAGAGAGAACACTGAAGCTTTCTTT.

The chain couples TRBV19 to TRBJ1-5; D may be TRBD1 (5 bases). Germline V lookup: CDR1 LNHDA, CDR2 SQIVND (reference sequence). Trimming removed 0 bases from V and 0 bases from J, with 6 bases in between. The CDR3 contains 15 residues. This CDR3 reads CASSIDRVSNQPQHF. CDR3 bases: TGTGCCAGTAGTATAGACAGGGTTAGCAATCAGCCCCAGCATTTT.

The chain links TRBV25-1 to TRBJ1-4; TRBD1 might be the D (6 bases). The germline gives CDR1 MGHDK, CDR2 SYGVNS. V lost 1 base to trimming and J lost 3 bases, with 12 bases between them. The CDR3 is 16 residues long. The CDR3 nucleotides are TGTGCCAGCAGTGAATCGTCAACAGGGCCTAATGAAAAACTGTTTTTT. Residues: CASSESSTGPNEKLFF. The whole variable domain, filled in from reference TRBV25-1 and TRBJ1-4, reads EADIYQTPRYLVIGTGKKITLECSQTMGHDKMYWYQQDPGMELHLIHYSYGVNSTEKGDLSSESTVSRIRTEHFPLTLESARPSHTSQYLCASSESSTGPNEKLFFGSGTQLSVL.

V is TRBV6-5 and J is TRBJ1-2; D gene uncertain. Per the germline V gene, CDR1 is MNHEY and CDR2 is SVGAGI. Deletions cut 8 bases from V and 7 bases from J, with 11 bases between. The CDR3 contains 11 residues. The DNA for the CDR3 is TGTGCCAGCCGACACCCCTCTGGCTACACCTTC. This sequence encodes CASRHPSGYTF.

The rearrangement links TRBV4-2 to TRBJ2-2; 10 bases are a match to TRBD2. From germline, CDR1 is LGHNA and CDR2 YNFKEQ. Losses at the gene ends were 0 bases for V and 1 base for J; bases not matched to a gene: 2. The CDR3 is made up of 17 amino acids. In DNA form, the CDR3 reads TGTGCCAGCAGCCAAGATAGACTAGCGGGGAACACCGGGGAGCTGTTTTTT. Translating gives CASSQDRLAGNTGELFF.

The rearrangement uses TRBV12-5 and TRBJ2-1; 13 nucleotides match TRBD2. The CDR3 length is 16 residues. Germline values: CDR1 LGHNT, CDR2 FRNRAP. With 2 bases clipped from V and 2 bases from J, the junction kept 0 bases outside the gene matches. The CDR3 DNA sequence: TGTGCTAGTGGTTTGACTAGCGGGGGGGCCTACAATGAGCAGTTCTTC. Translating gives CASGLTSGGAYNEQFF.

The chain uses TRBV3-1 (or the pseudogene TRBV3-2) and TRBJ1-2; 10 bases match TRBD1. The CDR3 has 13 residues. The ends lost 6 bases at V and 3 bases at J; junction bases unmatched: 1. Germline CDR1 is LGHDT and CDR2 is YNNKEL (reference sequence). CDR3: CASRDRGYYGYTF. CDR3 DNA sequence: TGTGCCAGCAGGGACAGGGGGTACTATGGCTACACCTTC.

The chain uses TRBV7-9 and TRBJ2-1; 15 bases are a match to TRBD2. Germline values: CDR1 SEHNR, CDR2 FQNEAQ (reference sequence). This CDR3 has 18 amino acids. Trimming removed 0 bases from V and 2 bases from J; junction bases left unmatched: 2. This chain's CDR3 is CASSLAGLAGGAYNEQFF. CDR3 DNA sequence: TGTGCCAGCAGCTTAGCGGGACTAGCGGGGGGCGCCTACAATGAGCAGTTCTTC. Full variable domain (missing parts from reference TRBV7-9 and TRBJ2-1): DTGVSQNPRHKITKRGQNVTFRCDPISEHNRLYWYRQTLGQGPEFLTYFQNEAQLEKSRLLSDRFSAERPKGSFSTLEIQRTEQGDSAMYLCASSLAGLAGGAYNEQFFGPGTRLTVL.